This TCR beta chain originates from a study of blood T cell repertoires in COVID-19. Overall study context: Nucleic acid was either cDNA or gDNA, and it came from T cells, B-cell-depleted T cells, or PBMCs.

V was shortened by 1 base and J by 8 bases, with 5 bases between the two germline ends. From germline, CDR1 is MNHEY and CDR2 SVGAGI. The CDR3 is made up of 11 amino acids. Method: immunoSEQ multiplex PCR; TCRdb's copy keeps in-frame clones and lacks some. In the table there are about 380,000 clones, more than 75% of which are singletons. The sequenced sample consisted of PBMCs or T cells enriched from blood (not recorded which). The TCR originated in a woman younger than 30 who had recovered from COVID-19. The chain combines TRBV6-5 with TRBJ1-2; D is unclear. The CDR3 DNA sequence: TGTGCCAGCAGTTACTTTATGGGCTACACCTTC. It is translated as CASSYFMGYTF.